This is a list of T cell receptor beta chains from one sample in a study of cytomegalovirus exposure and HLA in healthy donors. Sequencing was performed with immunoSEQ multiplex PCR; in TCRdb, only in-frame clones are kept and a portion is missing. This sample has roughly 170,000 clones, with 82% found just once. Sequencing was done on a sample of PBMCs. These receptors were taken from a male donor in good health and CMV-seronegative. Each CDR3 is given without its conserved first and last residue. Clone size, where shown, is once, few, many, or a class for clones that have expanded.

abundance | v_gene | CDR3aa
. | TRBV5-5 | ASSFLNRVTEAF
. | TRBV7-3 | ASSSQGSNTGELF
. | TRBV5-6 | ASKKGGSGNQPQH
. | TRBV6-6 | ASLGGEGSYEQY
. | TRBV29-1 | SVQYDRSGELF
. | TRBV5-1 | ASSLAVGPQETQY
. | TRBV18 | ASSPGQGASNQPQH
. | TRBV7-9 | ASSLPGWGQPQH
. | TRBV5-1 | ASSLPGQGEFYGYT
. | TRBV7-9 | ASSLAETLNTEAF
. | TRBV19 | ASRGLAGTGELF
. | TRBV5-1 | ASSASGTGAGYT
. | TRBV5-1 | ASSWERTRGNEQF
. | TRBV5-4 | ASSSGQQETQY
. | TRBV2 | ASIEPGQGRNEQF
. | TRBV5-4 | ASSLVIGAGNTGELF
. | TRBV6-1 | ASSAIGELF
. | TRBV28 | ASRLQGASSYEQY
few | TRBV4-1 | ASSHQLSGGRTDTQY
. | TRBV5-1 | ASSLGASGNSGNTIY
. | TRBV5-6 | ASSSGESGNTIY
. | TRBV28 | ASSPPRGYTEAF
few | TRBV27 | ASRPTGGEQY
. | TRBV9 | ASSATGFGTEAF
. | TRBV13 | ASSLPQINYGYT
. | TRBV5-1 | ASSPKQGASTDTQY
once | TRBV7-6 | ASSLAQTGTQY
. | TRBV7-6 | ASSESSGVREKLF
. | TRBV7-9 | ASSYLGTDLYGYT
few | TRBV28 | ASSRGDRGLF
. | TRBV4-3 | ASSPGLVGGYEQY
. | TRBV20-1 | SARGSYEQY
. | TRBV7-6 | ASSLGTGEHDEQY
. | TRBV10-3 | AISESGGSYEQY
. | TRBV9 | ASKGSGGQETQY